Below, 19 T cell receptor beta chains from the same sample are listed, as sequenced in a study of cytomegalovirus exposure and HLA in healthy donors. Both 60 Vbeta primers and 13 Jbeta primers went into the PCR. TCRdb's copy holds only in-frame clones and misses some; the assay was immunoSEQ multiplex PCR. The repertoire holds 110,000 to 150,000 clones, with roughly 77% as singletons. Sequencing was carried out using PBMCs. The source is a woman aged 30 to 39 in good health and CMV-seronegative.

The rearrangement uses TRBV5-6 and TRBJ1-1; 7 bases are a match to TRBD1. Germline-derived CDR1 and CDR2 are SGHDT and YYEEEE. Trimming took 1 base from V and 5 from J; bases not matched to a gene: 11. The CDR3 spans 16 residues. Written as DNA, the CDR3 is TGTGCCAGCAGCTTGTGGGCAGGGGGTTCTGAAACTGAAGCTTTCTTT. Protein: CASSLWAGGSETEAFF.

The chain is built from TRBV18 and TRBJ2-1; TRBD1 matches 7 bases. Germline-derived CDR1 and CDR2 are KGHSH and LQKENI. The length of the CDR3 is 16 residues. Trimming at V came to 0 bases and at J to 0 bases, leaving 2 bases not matched to a gene. The CDR3 region is CASSPPGQSSYNEQFF. CDR3 DNA sequence: TGTGCCAGCTCACCACCGGGACAGAGCTCCTACAATGAGCAGTTCTTC.

V usage is TRBV29-1 and J usage is TRBJ2-5; 7 bases fit TRBD2. Germline V gene data show CDR1 as SQVTM and CDR2 as ANQGSEA. The V and J ends lost 7 bases and 4 bases, in that order; junction bases with no gene match: 12. CDR3 size: 14 residues. In nucleotides, the CDR3 is TGCAGCGGTCGGGGACTACCAATTGGAGAGACCCAGTACTTC. Its translation is CSGRGLPIGETQYF. The full variable domain, in which reference TRBV29-1 and TRBJ2-5 provide the parts outside the CDR3, is SAVISQKPSRDICQRGTSLTIQCQVDSQVTMMFWYRQQPGQSLTLIATANQGSEATYESGFVIDKFPISRPNLTFSTLTVSNMSPEDSSIYLCSGRGLPIGETQYFGPGTRLLVL.

The sample holds a few counts of this clone. CDR3 protein: CASSPQGSGNIQYF. The CDR3 DNA reads TGTGCCAGCAGTCCACAGGGGAGTGGGAACATTCAGTACTTC. V gene TRBV28 combines with J gene TRBJ2-4; 7 bases align to TRBD1. The CDR3 has 14 amino acids. CDR1 and CDR2 from the germline V gene are MDHEN and SYDVKM. Trimming at V came to 5 bases and at J to 7 bases, leaving 8 bases not matched to a gene.

CDR3 in DNA: TGTGCCAGCAGTACGACAGGTGGAAGCACAGATACGCAGTATTTT. Protein product: CASSTTGGSTDTQYF. The V and J genes are TRBV28 and TRBJ2-3; the D gene is possibly TRBD1 (6 bases). V shed 5 bases and J shed 0 bases, with 12 bases lying between them. The CDR3 loop spans 15 amino acids. Germline V CDR1 and CDR2: MDHEN, SYDVKM.

V is TRBV12-1 and J is TRBJ2-7; no check of the table's D call, TRBD2, against the DNA was made. TRBV12-1 is marked as a pseudogene. CDR3 length: 12 amino acids. The DNA for the CDR3 is TGTGCCAGCAACCCCTTTAGCTACGAGCAGTACGTC. Its translation: CASNPFSYEQYV.

The chain combines TRBV30 with TRBJ1-4; perhaps TRBD1 as D (6 bases). The V end lost 1 base, the J end lost 3 bases, and 12 bases lay between the germline ends. CDR1 is GTSNPN and CDR2 is SVGIG in the germline V gene (reference sequence). This CDR3 is built from 15 residues. CDR3 sequence reads: CAWSDAGGPNEKLFF. CDR3 DNA: TGTGCCTGGAGTGACGCCGGGGGGCCTAATGAAAAACTGTTTTTT.

The J gene is TRBJ2-7, the V gene TRBV28; perhaps TRBD2 as D (7 bases). The CDR3 is made up of 13 amino acids. CDR1 is MDHEN, CDR2 SYDVKM, per germline. V was cut by 5 bases and J by 5 bases, with 13 bases left in between. This CDR3 reads CASSLPGGDEQYV. The CDR3 nucleotides are TGTGCCAGCAGTCTTCCGGGGGGCGACGAGCAGTACGTC.

The chain joins TRBV7-6 to TRBJ2-3; 9 bases map to TRBD1. The V and J ends lost 5 bases and 6 bases, in that order; junction bases with no gene match: 9. The CDR3 extends over 15 amino acids. Per germline, CDR1 SGHVS and CDR2 FNYEAQ. This CDR3 reads CASSGTGQGGDTQYF. The CDR3 DNA reads TGTGCCAGCAGCGGCACGGGACAGGGCGGGGATACGCAGTATTTT.

This clone has just a few counts. In DNA, the CDR3 is TGTGCCAGTAGTACAAGACAGGGGGGAGCTCCTGAAGCTTTCTTT. Protein sequence: CASSTRQGGAPEAFF. The gene calls are TRBV19 and TRBJ1-1, with 9 bases aligning to TRBD1. The CDR3 runs to 15 residues. V lost 4 bases and J lost 6; bases outside the gene matches: 9. Looked up from germline, CDR1 is LNHDA and CDR2 is SQIVND (reference sequence).

Concerning this clone itself: Different DNA sequences within this sample yield the same CDR3. This chain uses TRBV11-1 with TRBJ2-7, with D unclear. The CDR3 totals 12 residues. Germline V gene data show CDR1 as SGHAT and CDR2 as FQDESV (reference sequence). V was pared by 4 bases and J by 3 bases, with 7 bases between. CDR3 DNA sequence: TGTGCCAGCAGCTCCACGAGCTACGAGCAGTACTTC. Its translation is CASSSTSYEQYF.

The chain has TRBV29-1 and TRBJ2-2; D is perhaps TRBD1 (6 bases). Germline V lookup: CDR1 SQVTM, CDR2 ANQGSEA. CDR3 length equals 16 residues. Trimming pared 2 bases from V and 5 bases from J, leaving 18 bases between. The CDR3 region is CSVESFKTRGTGELFF. The CDR3 DNA is TGCAGCGTTGAAAGTTTTAAAACCAGGGGTACCGGGGAGCTGTTTTTT.

The CDR3 spells CASSPYGGSGRLGETQYF. For the CDR3, the DNA is TGTGCCAGCAGCCCATACGGTGGTAGCGGGAGATTGGGAGAGACCCAGTACTTC. The chain carries TRBV7-9 and TRBJ2-5, with 9 bases matching TRBD2. The CDR3 covers 18 residues. Germline CDR1 and CDR2: SEHNR and FQNEAQ (reference sequence). Trimming removed 5 bases from V and 4 bases from J; junction bases left unmatched: 17.

The V and J genes are TRBV19 and TRBJ2-1; D not certain. Germline V gene lookup returns CDR1 LNHDA and CDR2 SQIVND (reference sequence). V was clipped by 4 bases and J by 0 bases, with 10 bases between them. This CDR3 region has 15 residues. CDR3 region: CASSSYLISYNEQFF. DNA of the CDR3: TGTGCCAGTAGTAGCTATCTCATCTCCTACAATGAGCAGTTCTTC.

There are a few counts of this clone. The rearrangement joins TRBV4-2 to TRBJ2-3, with 10 bases aligning to TRBD2. The CDR3 is 16 amino acids. V lost 5 bases and J lost 2; bases outside the gene matches: 7. The V gene's germline CDR1 is LGHNA and CDR2 YNFKEQ. In nucleotides, the CDR3 is TGTGCCAGCAGCAGATCTAGCGGGGGAACCACAGATACGCAGTATTTT. Translation gives CASSRSSGGTTDTQYF.

The chain is built from TRBV19 and TRBJ1-5; 11 bases map to TRBD1. This CDR3 is built from 15 residues. Germline V gene sequence: CDR1 LNHDA, CDR2 SQIVND (reference sequence). V trimming: 4 bases; J trimming: 6 bases; junction bases outside the gene matches: 5. CDR3 DNA sequence: TGTGCCAGTAGTACGGGGACAGGGGGTATTCAGCCCCAGCATTTT. Amino acid sequence: CASSTGTGGIQPQHF. The full variable domain, with the rest looked up from reference TRBV19 and TRBJ1-5, is DGGITQSPKYLFRKEGQNVTLSCEQNLNHDAMYWYRQDPGQGLRLIYYSQIVNDFQKGDIAEGYSVSREKKESFPLTVTSAQKNPTAFYLCASSTGTGGIQPQHFGDGTRLSIL.

The genes are TRBV30 and TRBJ2-6; 10 bases fit TRBD1. This CDR3 contains 16 residues. Losses at the gene ends were 5 bases for V and 0 bases for J; bases not matched to a gene: 4. From germline, CDR1 is GTSNPN and CDR2 SVGIG (reference sequence). This CDR3 reads CAWHGTGVSGANVLTF. In DNA, the CDR3 is TGTGCCTGGCACGGGACAGGGGTCTCTGGGGCCAACGTCCTGACTTTC.

The chain joins TRBV11-2 to TRBJ1-2; D not resolved. Germline-derived CDR1 and CDR2 are SGHAT and FQNNGV. V was pared by 0 bases and J by 6 bases, with 8 bases between. The CDR3 runs to 13 residues. The CDR3 loop reads CASSLDLGDGYTF. In nucleotides, the CDR3 is TGTGCCAGCAGCTTAGATCTCGGGGATGGCTACACCTTC.

This clone was found once. This chain connects TRBV7-9 to TRBJ2-7, with TRBD2 matching 7 bases. The CDR3 covers 14 residues. J lost 6 bases, V lost 5 bases, and 10 bases had no gene match. In germline, CDR1 is SEHNR, CDR2 FQNEAQ (reference sequence). The CDR3 DNA reads TGTGCCAGCAGCCCGACTAGCCAAGCTGCCGAGCAGTACTTC. Its protein is CASSPTSQAAEQYF. Together with reference TRBV7-9 and TRBJ2-7, the CDR3 gives the full variable domain: DTGVSQNPRHKITKRGQNVTFRCDPISEHNRLYWYRQTLGQGPEFLTYFQNEAQLEKSRLLSDRFSAERPKGSFSTLEIQRTEQGDSAMYLCASSPTSQAAEQYFGPGTRLTVT.